Included here is one T cell receptor (beta chain) sequence, with context. This CDR3 region has 16 residues. The germline V gene encodes CDR1 SEHNR and CDR2 FQNEAQ (reference sequence). The junction had 7 bases not matched to a gene; V was cut back by 0 bases and J by 2 bases. This sample was taken from a study of cytomegalovirus exposure and HLA in healthy donors. PCR involved 60 Vbeta and 13 Jbeta primers. Only in-frame clones appear in the TCRdb table, and some are missing; sequencing was by immunoSEQ multiplex PCR. The sample yields around 140,000 clones, approximately 85% seen once. V and J are TRBV7-9 and TRBJ2-7; TRBD1 matches 7 bases. This TCR was sampled from a woman aged 45 to 65 in good health and CMV-seropositive. Sequenced input: PBMCs. CDR3 bases: TGTGCCAGCAGCTTAGCCTCAGGGGGACGAACCTACGAGCAGTACTTC. Its protein is CASSLASGGRTYEQYF.